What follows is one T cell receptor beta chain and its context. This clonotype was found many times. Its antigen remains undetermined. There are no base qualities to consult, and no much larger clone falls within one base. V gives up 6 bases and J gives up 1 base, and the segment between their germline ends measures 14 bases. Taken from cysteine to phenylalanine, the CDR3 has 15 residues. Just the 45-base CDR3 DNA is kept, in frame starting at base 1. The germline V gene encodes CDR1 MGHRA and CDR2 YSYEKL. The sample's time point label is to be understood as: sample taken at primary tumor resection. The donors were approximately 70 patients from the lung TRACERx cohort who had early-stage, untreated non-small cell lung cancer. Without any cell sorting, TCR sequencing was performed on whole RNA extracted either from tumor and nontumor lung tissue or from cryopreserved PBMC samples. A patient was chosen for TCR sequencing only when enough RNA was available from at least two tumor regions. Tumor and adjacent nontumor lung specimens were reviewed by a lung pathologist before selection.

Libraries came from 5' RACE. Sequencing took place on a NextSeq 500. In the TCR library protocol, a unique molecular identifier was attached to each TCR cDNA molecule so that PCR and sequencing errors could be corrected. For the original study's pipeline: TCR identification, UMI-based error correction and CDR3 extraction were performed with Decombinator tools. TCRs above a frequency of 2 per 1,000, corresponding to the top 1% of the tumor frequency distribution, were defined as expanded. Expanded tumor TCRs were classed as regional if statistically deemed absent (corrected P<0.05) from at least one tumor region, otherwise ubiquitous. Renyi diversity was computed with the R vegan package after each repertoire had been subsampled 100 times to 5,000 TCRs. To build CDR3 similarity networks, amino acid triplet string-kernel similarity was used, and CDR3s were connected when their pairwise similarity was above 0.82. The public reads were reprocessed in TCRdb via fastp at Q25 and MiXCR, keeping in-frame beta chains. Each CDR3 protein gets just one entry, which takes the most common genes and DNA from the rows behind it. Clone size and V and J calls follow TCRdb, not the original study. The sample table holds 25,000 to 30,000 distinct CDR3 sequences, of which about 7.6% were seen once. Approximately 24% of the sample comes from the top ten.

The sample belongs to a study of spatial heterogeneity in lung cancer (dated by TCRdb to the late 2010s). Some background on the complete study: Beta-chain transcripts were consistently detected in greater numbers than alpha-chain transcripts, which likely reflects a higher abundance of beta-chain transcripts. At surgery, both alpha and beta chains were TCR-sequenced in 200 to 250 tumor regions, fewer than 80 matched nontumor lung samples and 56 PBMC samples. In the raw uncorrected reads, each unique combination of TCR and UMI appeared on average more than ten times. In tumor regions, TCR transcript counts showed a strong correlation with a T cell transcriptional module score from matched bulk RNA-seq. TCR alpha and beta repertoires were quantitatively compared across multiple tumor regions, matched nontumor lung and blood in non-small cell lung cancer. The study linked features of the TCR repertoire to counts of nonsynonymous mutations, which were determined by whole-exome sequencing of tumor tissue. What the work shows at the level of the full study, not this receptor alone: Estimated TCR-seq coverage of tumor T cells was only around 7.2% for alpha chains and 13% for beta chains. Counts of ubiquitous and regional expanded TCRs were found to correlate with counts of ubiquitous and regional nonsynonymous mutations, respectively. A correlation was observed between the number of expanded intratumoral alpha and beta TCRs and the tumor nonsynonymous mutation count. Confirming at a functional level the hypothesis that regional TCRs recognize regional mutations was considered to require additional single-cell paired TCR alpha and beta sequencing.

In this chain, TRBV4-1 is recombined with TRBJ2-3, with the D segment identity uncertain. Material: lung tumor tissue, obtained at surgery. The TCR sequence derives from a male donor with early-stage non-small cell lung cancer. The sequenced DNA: TGCGCCAGCAGTCGTTCGGGCGCAGGCACAGATACGCAGTATTTT. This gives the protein CASSRSGAGTDTQYF.